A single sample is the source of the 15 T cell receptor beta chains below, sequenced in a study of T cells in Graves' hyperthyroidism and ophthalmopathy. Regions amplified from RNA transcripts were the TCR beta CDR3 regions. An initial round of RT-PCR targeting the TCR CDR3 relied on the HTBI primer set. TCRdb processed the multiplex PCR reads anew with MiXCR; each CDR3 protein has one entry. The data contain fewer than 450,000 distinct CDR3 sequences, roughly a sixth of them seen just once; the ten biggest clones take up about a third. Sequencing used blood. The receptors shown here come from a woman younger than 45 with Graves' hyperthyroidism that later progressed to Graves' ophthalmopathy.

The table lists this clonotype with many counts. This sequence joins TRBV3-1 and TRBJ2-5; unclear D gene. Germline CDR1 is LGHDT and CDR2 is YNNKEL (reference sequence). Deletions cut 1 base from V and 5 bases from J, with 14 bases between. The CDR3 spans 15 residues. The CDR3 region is CASSQAALIRETQYF. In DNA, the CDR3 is TGTGCCAGCAGCCAAGCCGCTTTGATTCGGGAGACCCAGTACTTC.

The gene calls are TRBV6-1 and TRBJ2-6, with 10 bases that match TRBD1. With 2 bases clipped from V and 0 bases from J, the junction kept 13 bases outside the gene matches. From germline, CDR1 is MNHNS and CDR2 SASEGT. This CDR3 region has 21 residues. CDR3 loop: CASSEPGDRGRISSGANVLTF. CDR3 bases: TGTGCCAGCAGTGAACCAGGAGACAGGGGGCGGATAAGCTCTGGGGCCAACGTCCTGACTTTC.

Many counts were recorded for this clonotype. The CDR3 region is CASSLRTYGYTF. The CDR3 coding sequence is TGTGCCAGCAGTTTGCGGACGTATGGCTACACCTTC. The chain recombines TRBV28 with TRBJ1-2, with D uncertain. The CDR3 sequence is 12 residues long. The ends were cut back, 3 bases at V and 5 bases at J, with 7 bases in the middle. The germline V gene has CDR1 MDHEN and CDR2 SYDVKM.

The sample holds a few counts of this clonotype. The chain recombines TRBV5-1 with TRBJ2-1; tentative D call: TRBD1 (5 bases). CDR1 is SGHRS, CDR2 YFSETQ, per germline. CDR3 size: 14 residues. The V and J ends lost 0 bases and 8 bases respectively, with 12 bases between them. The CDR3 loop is CASSLGQGFHEQFF. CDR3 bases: TGCGCCAGCAGCTTGGGCCAGGGTTTTCATGAGCAGTTCTTC.

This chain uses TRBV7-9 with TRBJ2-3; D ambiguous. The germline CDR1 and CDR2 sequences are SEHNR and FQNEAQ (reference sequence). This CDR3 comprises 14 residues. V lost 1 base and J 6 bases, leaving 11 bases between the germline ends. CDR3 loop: CASSLGVVGDTQYF. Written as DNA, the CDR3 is TGTGCCAGCAGCTTAGGAGTAGTTGGCGATACGCAGTATTTT. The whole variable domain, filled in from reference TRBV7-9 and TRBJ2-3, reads DTGVSQNPRHKITKRGQNVTFRCDPISEHNRLYWYRQTLGQGPEFLTYFQNEAQLEKSRLLSDRFSAERPKGSFSTLEIQRTEQGDSAMYLCASSLGVVGDTQYFGPGTRLTVL.

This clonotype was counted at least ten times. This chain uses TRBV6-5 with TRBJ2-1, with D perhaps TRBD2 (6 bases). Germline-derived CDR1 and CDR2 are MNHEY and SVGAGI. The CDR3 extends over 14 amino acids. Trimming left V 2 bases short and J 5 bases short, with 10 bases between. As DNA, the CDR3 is TGTGCCAGCAGTTACCTTTGGGGGGACAATGAGCAGTTCTTC. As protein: CASSYLWGDNEQFF.

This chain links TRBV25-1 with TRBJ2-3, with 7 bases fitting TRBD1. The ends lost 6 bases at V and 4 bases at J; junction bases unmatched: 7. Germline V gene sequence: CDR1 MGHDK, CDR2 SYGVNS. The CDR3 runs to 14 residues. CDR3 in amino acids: CASRPRQGADTQYF. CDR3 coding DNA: TGTGCCAGCAGGCCCCGACAGGGTGCAGATACGCAGTATTTT.

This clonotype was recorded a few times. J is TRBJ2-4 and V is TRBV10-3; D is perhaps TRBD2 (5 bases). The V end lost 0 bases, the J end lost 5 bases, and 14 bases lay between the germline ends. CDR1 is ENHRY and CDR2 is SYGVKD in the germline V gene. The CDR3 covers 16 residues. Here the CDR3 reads CAISESELAFENIQYF. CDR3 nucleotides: TGTGCCATCAGTGAGTCGGAATTAGCGTTTGAAAACATTCAGTACTTC.

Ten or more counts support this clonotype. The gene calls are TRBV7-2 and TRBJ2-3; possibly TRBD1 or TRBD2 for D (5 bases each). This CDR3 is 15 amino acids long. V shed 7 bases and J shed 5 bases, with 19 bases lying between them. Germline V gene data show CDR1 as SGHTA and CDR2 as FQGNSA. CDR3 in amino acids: CASTQGWGNGDTQYF. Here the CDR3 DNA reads TGTGCCAGCACCCAGGGCTGGGGGAACGGAGATACGCAGTATTTT.

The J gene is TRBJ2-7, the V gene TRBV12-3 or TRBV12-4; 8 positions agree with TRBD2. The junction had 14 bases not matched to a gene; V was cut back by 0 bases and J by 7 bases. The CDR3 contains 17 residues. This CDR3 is CASSLARSGLGLFEQYF. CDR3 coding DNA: TGTGCCAGCAGTTTAGCGAGGTCGGGACTAGGTCTATTTGAGCAGTACTTC.

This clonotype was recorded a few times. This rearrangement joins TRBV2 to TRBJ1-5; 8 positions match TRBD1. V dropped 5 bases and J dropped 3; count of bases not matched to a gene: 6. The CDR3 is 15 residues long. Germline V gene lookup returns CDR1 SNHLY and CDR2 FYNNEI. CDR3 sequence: CASSMDRVNNQPQHF. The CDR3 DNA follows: TGTGCCAGCAGTATGGACAGGGTTAACAATCAGCCCCAGCATTTT.

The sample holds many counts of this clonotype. The DNA for the CDR3 is TGCAGCGGGAAGTCGGGGGGGGAGGACACCGGGGAGCTGTTTTTT. It translates to CSGKSGGEDTGELFF. V usage is TRBV29-1 and J usage is TRBJ2-2; the match to TRBD2 covers 8 bases. Germline loops: CDR1 SQVTM, CDR2 ANQGSEA. The CDR3 runs to 15 residues. V dropped 7 bases and J dropped 3; count of bases not matched to a gene: 10.

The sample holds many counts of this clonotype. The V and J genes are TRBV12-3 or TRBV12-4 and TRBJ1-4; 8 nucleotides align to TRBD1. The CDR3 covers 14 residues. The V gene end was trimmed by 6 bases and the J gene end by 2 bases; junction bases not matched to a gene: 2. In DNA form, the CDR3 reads TGTGCCAGCAGCCGACAGGGGACTAATGAAAAACTGTTTTTT. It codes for CASSRQGTNEKLFF.

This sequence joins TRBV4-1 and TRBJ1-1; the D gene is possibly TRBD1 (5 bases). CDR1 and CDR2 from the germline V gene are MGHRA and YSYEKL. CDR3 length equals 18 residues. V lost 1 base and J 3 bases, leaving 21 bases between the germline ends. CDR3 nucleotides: TGCGCCAGCAGCCAAGTAATCTCGGGGGGGGGTTGGGACACTGAAGCTTTCTTT. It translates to CASSQVISGGGWDTEAFF.

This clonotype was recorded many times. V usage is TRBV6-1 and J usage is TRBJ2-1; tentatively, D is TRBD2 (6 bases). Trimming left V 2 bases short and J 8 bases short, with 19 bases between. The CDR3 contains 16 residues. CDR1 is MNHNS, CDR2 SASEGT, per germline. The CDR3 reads CASSETAYSGRHEQFF. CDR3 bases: TGTGCCAGCAGTGAAACCGCATATTCAGGGAGGCATGAGCAGTTCTTC.